This record concerns one TCR beta chain sequence. This clonotype was recorded a few times. Its antigen remains unidentified. Per-base qualities were not stored, and no clone one base away is much larger. The data stem from a study of response to subunit inactivated influenza vaccine (dated by TCRdb to 2016 to 2018). Concerning the study at large: Deep quantitative profiling of the T cell receptor repertoire was used in the study to follow responses to a trivalent subunit inactivated influenza vaccine.

What the study reported, not specific to this receptor: The authors suggested that each seasonal influenza vaccination may recruit only a limited number of new T cells.

Libraries were built with RT-PCR. Sequencing was carried out with an Illumina HiSeq 2500. TCRdb cleaned the public reads at Q25 with fastp, built clones with MiXCR and kept in-frame beta chains. For every CDR3 protein sequence, its rows merge into one entry that carries the most common genes and DNA. The sample table lists around 480,000 distinct CDR3 sequences, approximately 15% of them with a count of one. The top ten clonotypes cover around 3% of the sample. Trimming takes 10 bases off V and 3 bases off J; junction bases not matched to a gene: 10. Including the terminal cysteine and phenylalanine, the CDR3 comprises 14 residues. Of the read, only the CDR3 DNA is kept; its 42 bases are in frame from base 1. The germline V gene gives CDR1 as ENHRY and CDR2 as SYGVKD.

This receptor chain uses TRBV10-3 and TRBJ2-3, and 7 junction bases match TRBD2. The receptor was derived from a man aged 50 to 69 who received an inactivated influenza vaccine. Donor details come from another sample of the same person, matched by shared clones. Sample: CD4+ T cells sorted from PBMCs, taken about 24 months after vaccination. The CDR3 region: CATATSVVTDTQYF. The DNA sequence is TGTGCCACCGCCACTAGCGTAGTAACAGATACGCAGTATTTT.